Below, 4 T cell receptor beta chains from the same sample are listed, as sequenced in a study of vaccination effects on CD4 cells after COVID-19. Antigens of these TCRs are unknown. Culturing for around ten days preceded CD4+ T cell isolation. Two doses of either BNT162b2 or mRNA-1273 were given to each participant. Libraries were prepared by immunoSEQ multiplex PCR; TCRdb keeps only in-frame clonotypes and omits some of them. The sample records 40,000 to 50,000 clones, 72% being singletons. The sample was CD4+ T cells from PBMCs cultured without peptide, taken after COVID-19 vaccination. The receptors shown here come from a human donor who received a COVID-19 vaccine.

This chain joins TRBV3-1 (or the pseudogene TRBV3-2) and TRBJ2-7; TRBD1 aligns across 7 bases. Germline V gene data show CDR1 as LGHDT and CDR2 as YNNKEL (reference sequence). J gave up 10 bases and V 4 bases, and 7 bases lay outside the gene matches. There are 12 residues in the CDR3. DNA for the CDR3: TGTGCCAGCAGCCCCCGACAGGGTCTTCAGTACTTC. Translation gives CASSPRQGLQYF.

The CDR3: CAIEGTGDNYGYTF. CDR3 nucleotides: TGTGCCATCGAAGGGACAGGAGATAACTATGGCTACACCTTC. V gene TRBV24-1 combines with J gene TRBJ1-2; 8 bases are a match to TRBD1. Germline-derived CDR1 and CDR2 are KGHDR and SFDVKD. CDR3 size: 14 residues. The V and J ends lost 11 bases and 1 base, in that order; junction bases with no gene match: 8.

This clone was counted only a few times. This chain connects TRBV5-5 to TRBJ2-7; D is undetermined. Germline lookup yields CDR1 SGHKS and CDR2 YYEKEE (reference sequence). V lost 0 bases to trimming and J lost 1 base, with 14 bases between them. CDR3 length equals 16 residues. The CDR3 region has the DNA TGTGCCAGCAGCTTGGCTGTGACATATACTTCCTACGAGCAGTACTTC. Protein: CASSLAVTYTSYEQYF.

CDR3: CASSLGGSGSYEQYF. The CDR3 bases are TGCGCCAGCAGCTTGGGCGGGAGCGGGTCGTACGAGCAGTACTTC. V gene TRBV5-1 combines with J gene TRBJ2-7; 7 nucleotides align to TRBD2. The CDR3 is made up of 15 amino acids. The trim removed 0 bases at V and 4 bases at J, leaving 7 bases unmatched. Germline CDR1 reads SGHRS; CDR2 reads YFSETQ.